These 32 T cell receptor beta chains came from one sample sequenced in a study of T-cell reconstitution after alpha-beta-depleted transplantation in children. Unique molecular identifiers tagged the TCRbeta library. MiXCR, run by TCRdb on the PCR reads, gives a single entry per CDR3 protein. This sample yields 500,000 or so distinct CDR3 sequences, of which approximately 29% are seen a single time; approximately 2.3% belongs to the top ten. The sequencing used PBMCs from the stem cell graft donor, collected from the stem cell graft. The receptors stem from a human donor who donated a stem cell graft to a child with aplastic anemia.

In its sample, this clonotype was seen a few times. The chain recombines TRBV20-1 with TRBJ2-7; the match to TRBD2 covers 10 bases. The germline CDR1 and CDR2 sequences are DFQATT and SNEGSKA (reference sequence). This CDR3 region has 13 residues. The J segment lost 6 bases and the V segment lost 3 bases, leaving 5 bases of the junction unmatched. The CDR3 DNA follows: TGCAGTGCTAGTCTAGCGGGAGACGGCGAGCAGTACGTC. It translates to CSASLAGDGEQYV.

This clonotype was counted between two and nine times. The chain carries TRBV5-1 and TRBJ2-5, with a tentative D call TRBD1 (6 bases). V was pared by 6 bases and J by 2 bases, with 14 bases between. The CDR3 is 14 residues long. Germline lookup yields CDR1 SGHRS and CDR2 YFSETQ. For the CDR3, the DNA is TGCGCCAGCACCTCAAAACAGGGACAAGAGACCCAGTACTTC. This gives the protein CASTSKQGQETQYF.

This clonotype was counted a few times. This rearrangement joins TRBV18 to TRBJ2-7, with TRBD1 matching 12 bases. The CDR3 length is 15 residues. Per germline, CDR1 KGHSH and CDR2 LQKENI. Trimming took 5 bases from V and 6 from J; bases not matched to a gene: 8. CDR3 nucleotide sequence: TGTGCCAGCTCAGCCCCCGGGACAGGGGGCTCCGAGCAGTACGTC. Amino acids: CASSAPGTGGSEQYV.

The V gene is TRBV28, the J gene TRBJ2-7; D may be TRBD2 (5 bases). Trimming took 6 bases from V and 6 from J, leaving 15 bases between them. The CDR3 extends over 13 amino acids. Germline V gene data show CDR1 as MDHEN and CDR2 as SYDVKM. The CDR3 spells CASSIRDNGEQYF. The CDR3 DNA sequence: TGTGCCAGCAGCATCCGGGATAATGGCGAGCAGTACTTC.

The J gene is TRBJ1-5, the V gene TRBV6-2 or TRBV6-3; D possibly corresponds to TRBD1 (5 bases). The CDR3 totals 15 residues. From germline, CDR1 is MNHEY and CDR2 SVGEGT. Trimming removed 2 bases at V and 1 base at J, with 9 bases between. The CDR3 reads CASSYTGGSNQPQHF. Here the CDR3 DNA reads TGTGCCAGCAGTTACACCGGGGGAAGCAATCAGCCCCAGCATTTT.

This clonotype was picked up a small number of times. The rearrangement uses TRBV4-3 and TRBJ2-5, with D possibly matching TRBD1 (5 bases). CDR3 length: 15 amino acids. V lost 1 base and J lost 4, with 13 bases in between. Germline V gene data show CDR1 as LGHNA and CDR2 as YSLEER. CDR3 residues: CASSQVALGRETQYF. CDR3 nucleotides: TGCGCCAGCAGCCAAGTAGCATTGGGGCGAGAGACCCAGTACTTC.

Of note for this clonotype: At one end, the junction sequence differs from germline, possibly due to a read error. The chain couples TRBV12-3 or TRBV12-4 to TRBJ1-5, with 8 nucleotides matching TRBD1. The CDR3 loop spans 15 amino acids. CDR3 protein: CASSPVGQGKQPQHF. The CDR3 DNA sequence: TGTGCCAGCAGCCCTGTCGGACAGGGCAAACAGCCCCAGCATTTT.

The chain links TRBV11-2 to TRBJ2-7, with unresolved D. V was trimmed by 0 bases and J by 7 bases, leaving 7 bases between them. Germline values: CDR1 SGHAT, CDR2 FQNNGV. The CDR3 runs 12 residues. CDR3 loop: CASSLDVGEQYV. The CDR3 DNA is TGTGCCAGCAGCTTAGATGTCGGGGAGCAGTACGTC.

For this clonotype: A much larger clone is a single base away; this may be a read error. The chain employs TRBV6-2 or TRBV6-3 and TRBJ2-7; D is perhaps TRBD2 (6 bases). The CDR3 totals 16 residues. V was pared by 6 bases and J by 2 bases, with 20 bases between. Germline CDR1 reads MNHEY; CDR2 reads SVGEGT. The CDR3 region has the DNA TGTGCCAGCAGATCTGGACTAACGGGAAGGACCTACGAGCAGTACGTC. Translation gives CASRSGLTGRTYEQYV.

This rearrangement joins TRBV24-1 to TRBJ1-2; D call uncertain. The CDR3 length is 15 residues. V gave up 2 bases and J gave up 4 bases, with 13 bases separating them. CDR1 and CDR2 from the germline V gene are KGHDR and SFDVKD. CDR3 DNA sequence: TGTGCCACCAGTGATTCCGGGCCCTTTTCCTATGGCTACACCTTC. It codes for CATSDSGPFSYGYTF.

This clonotype was seen more than once but under ten times. This chain uses TRBV29-1 with TRBJ1-2; unclear D gene. The CDR3 has 10 residues. The germline V and J ends were trimmed by 4 bases and 5 bases, with 5 bases remaining between them. The germline V gene encodes CDR1 SQVTM and CDR2 ANQGSEA. CDR3 sequence: CSVGSYGYTF. The CDR3 DNA reads TGCAGCGTTGGCTCATATGGCTACACCTTC.

The chain employs TRBV6-4 and TRBJ1-1; D remains unclear. V lost 6 bases to trimming and J lost 1 base, with 9 bases between them. This CDR3 comprises 13 residues. In germline, CDR1 is MRHNA, CDR2 SNTAGT. CDR3 protein: CASSAYRNTEAFF. The CDR3 DNA reads as TGTGCCAGCAGCGCATACAGGAACACTGAAGCTTTCTTT.

This clonotype was recorded a few times. This chain uses TRBV5-6 with TRBJ2-7; tentatively, D is TRBD1 (7 bases). The V gene lost 0 bases and the J gene lost 4 bases, with 11 bases spanning the gap. This CDR3 region has 14 residues. Germline CDR1 SGHDT, CDR2 YYEEEE. Here the CDR3 DNA reads TGTGCCAGCAGCTTGGGGCAGGGGGGATACGAGCAGTACGTC. Translation gives CASSLGQGGYEQYV.

The chain uses TRBV11-2 and TRBJ2-2; 8 nucleotides agree with TRBD2. Looked up from germline, CDR1 is SGHAT and CDR2 is FQNNGV. This CDR3 comprises 18 residues. Trimming took 1 base from V and 1 from J; bases not matched to a gene: 8. The CDR3 protein is CASSLGARGGMNTGELFF. The DNA for the CDR3 is TGTGCCAGCAGCTTAGGGGCTCGGGGGGGGATGAACACCGGGGAGCTGTTTTTT.

The chain joins TRBV7-9 to TRBJ2-2; 9 nucleotides line up with TRBD2. With V trimmed by 2 bases and J by 5 bases, 6 bases remained unmatched. The CDR3 sequence is 16 residues long. Per germline, CDR1 SEHNR and CDR2 FQNEAQ (reference sequence). CDR3 bases: TGTGCCAGCAGCTTATTGGTTAGCGGGAGTACCGGGGAGCTGTTTTTT. Amino acids: CASSLLVSGSTGELFF.

The chain combines TRBV5-1 with TRBJ2-2; D may be TRBD1 (6 bases). The CDR3 runs to 14 residues. Germline assignment: CDR1 SGHRS and CDR2 YFSETQ. V gave up 3 bases and J gave up 4 bases, with 10 bases separating them. Written as DNA, the CDR3 is TGCGCCAGCAGCTCGCAGGGGATCACCGGGGAGCTGTTTTTT. Encoded protein: CASSSQGITGELFF. The full variable domain, in which reference TRBV5-1 and TRBJ2-2 provide the parts outside the CDR3, is KAGVTQTPRYLIKTRGQQVTLSCSPISGHRSVSWYQQTPGQGLQFLFEYFSETQRNKGNFPGRFSGRQFSNSRSEMNVSTLELGDSALYLCASSSQGITGELFFGEGSRLTVL.

There are a few counts of this clonotype. V usage is TRBV7-2 and J usage is TRBJ2-3; D might be TRBD1 (6 bases). This CDR3 has 15 residues. V was clipped by 4 bases and J by 2 bases, with 13 bases between them. Germline loops: CDR1 SGHTA, CDR2 FQGNSA. The CDR3 reads CASSSKTGYTDTQYF. CDR3 coding DNA: TGTGCCAGCAGCTCAAAAACAGGGTACACAGATACGCAGTATTTT.

This rearrangement joins TRBV9 to TRBJ2-1; 7 bases align to TRBD2. Germline CDR1 reads SGDLS; CDR2 reads YYNGEE. Trimming cost V 5 bases and J 3 bases; bases outside gene matches: 11. The CDR3 contains 16 residues. The DNA for the CDR3 is TGTGCCAGCAGAGCCGGATGGGGAGGGGACTACAATGAGCAGTTCTTC. As protein: CASRAGWGGDYNEQFF.

In this sample, this clonotype turned up a few times. The V call is TRBV6-2 or TRBV6-3, the J call TRBJ2-2; the D is unclear. In germline, CDR1 is MNHEY, CDR2 SVGEGT. V was shortened by 2 bases and J by 5 bases, with 9 bases between the two germline ends. The CDR3 has 14 amino acids. For the CDR3, the DNA is TGTGCCAGCAGTTACGCCTGGGGAACCGGGGAGCTGTTTTTT. It encodes CASSYAWGTGELFF.

This clonotype was detected only a few times. The rearrangement uses TRBV11-1 and TRBJ2-1; weak D call: TRBD2 (6 bases). The CDR3 runs to 19 residues. Germline V gene data show CDR1 as SGHAT and CDR2 as FQDESV (reference sequence). V lost 5 bases, J lost 6 bases, and 29 bases lay in between. The CDR3 is CASSQITAGTGALVNEQFF. The CDR3 bases are TGTGCCAGCAGCCAGATCACCGCCGGGACTGGGGCCTTGGTCAATGAGCAGTTCTTC.

This clonotype occurred a few times. The rearrangement uses TRBV6-1 and TRBJ2-6, with D maybe TRBD1 (6 bases). CDR1 and CDR2 from the germline V gene are MNHNS and SASEGT. Trimming took off 7 bases at V and 4 bases at J, with 8 bases between the two ends. This CDR3 contains 13 residues. Here the CDR3 reads CASTGAGANVLTF. The CDR3 nucleotides are TGTGCCAGCACAGGGGCCGGGGCCAACGTCCTGACTTTC.

The gene calls are TRBV11-1 and TRBJ2-3; D unclear. Trimming left V 0 bases short and J 9 bases short, with 7 bases between. The CDR3 is 12 residues long. Germline V gives CDR1 SGHAT, CDR2 FQDESV (reference sequence). The chain's CDR3 is CASSLAERTQYF. The CDR3 region has the DNA TGTGCCAGCAGCTTAGCCGAGAGGACGCAGTATTTT.

The table lists this clonotype with a few counts. The V gene is TRBV9, the J gene TRBJ2-5; perhaps D is TRBD1 or TRBD2 (5 bases each). V was trimmed by 3 bases and J by 1 base, leaving 13 bases between them. CDR1 and CDR2 from the germline V gene are SGDLS and YYNGEE. This CDR3 is 15 amino acids long. The CDR3 here is CASSAEKRGQETQYF. CDR3 coding DNA: TGTGCCAGCAGCGCCGAGAAGAGGGGCCAAGAGACCCAGTACTTC. Full variable domain (missing parts from reference TRBV9 and TRBJ2-5): DSGVTQTPKHLITATGQRVTLRCSPRSGDLSVYWYQQSLDQGLQFLIQYYNGEERAKGNILERFSAQQFPDLHSELNLSSLELGDSALYFCASSAEKRGQETQYFGPGTRLLVL.

The chain is built from TRBV12-3 or TRBV12-4 and TRBJ2-5; 9 nucleotides agree with TRBD2. V trimming: 0 bases; J trimming: 1 base; junction bases outside the gene matches: 6. The CDR3 consists of 17 residues. The CDR3 sequence: CASSLAKPSGAQETQYF. The DNA of the CDR3 is TGTGCCAGCAGTTTAGCGAAGCCTAGCGGGGCCCAAGAGACCCAGTACTTC.

Of note for this clonotype: At one of its ends the junction is not consistent with the germline gene, which may arise from a read error. The rearrangement joins TRBV13 to TRBJ2-5; maybe TRBD1 (5 bases). Per germline, CDR1 PRHDT and CDR2 FYEKMQ (reference sequence). The CDR3 covers 14 residues. The CDR3 sequence: CASSLGVIPGTQYF. CDR3 in DNA: TGTGCCAGCAGCCTAGGGGTGATACCGGGGACCCAGTACTTC.

The genes are TRBV28 and TRBJ1-5; perhaps TRBD1 as D (6 bases). CDR1 and CDR2 (germline): MDHEN, SYDVKM. V lost 10 bases and J 4 bases, leaving 17 bases between the germline ends. CDR3 length: 14 residues. CDR3: CAIKGVHPNQPQHF. CDR3 sequence (DNA): TGTGCCATCAAGGGGGTTCACCCGAATCAGCCCCAGCATTTT.

The chain recombines TRBV20-1 with TRBJ2-5, with a weak D call TRBD1 (6 bases). Germline V CDR1 and CDR2: DFQATT, SNEGSKA (reference sequence). CDR3 length: 12 amino acids. Trimming cost V 4 bases and J 4 bases, with 10 bases left between them. CDR3: CSAKQGSETQYF. CDR3 DNA sequence: TGCAGTGCTAAGCAGGGGTCAGAGACCCAGTACTTC.

This clonotype was counted between two and nine times. This chain links TRBV12-3 or TRBV12-4 with TRBJ1-2; a weak D match, TRBD1 (6 bases). The CDR3 is made up of 14 amino acids. V lost 5 bases and J 6 bases, leaving 16 bases between the germline ends. CDR3 sequence reads: CASSIRTAEHGYTF. The CDR3 coding sequence is TGTGCCAGCAGTATAAGGACAGCCGAACATGGCTACACCTTC.

The V and J genes are TRBV2 and TRBJ1-4, with D uncertain. Germline V gene lookup returns CDR1 SNHLY and CDR2 FYNNEI. The CDR3 loop spans 11 amino acids. Trimming removed 0 bases from V and 15 bases from J, with 8 bases in between. CDR3 region: CASSEAVEMFF. The DNA for the CDR3 is TGTGCCAGCAGTGAAGCGGTCGAGATGTTTTTT.

J is TRBJ2-3 and V is TRBV5-4; a possible D gene is TRBD2 (5 bases). The CDR3 loop spans 13 amino acids. The germline CDR1 and CDR2 sequences are SGHNT and YYREEE (reference sequence). Between the trimmed V and J ends, which lost 4 bases and 6 bases, there was a span of 12 bases. The CDR3 reads CASSPGSRDTQYF. CDR3 nucleotides: TGTGCCAGCAGCCCGGGGTCTAGGGATACGCAGTATTTT.

This clonotype is a singleton in its sample. As DNA, the CDR3 is TGTGCCAGCTCACCTTACGGGGCCTCCTACGAGCAGTACGTC. Its translation is CASSPYGASYEQYV. This rearrangement joins TRBV18 to TRBJ2-7; either TRBD1 or TRBD2 may fit D (5 bases each). CDR3 length equals 14 residues. Germline V gene sequence: CDR1 KGHSH, CDR2 LQKENI. Trimming took 3 bases from V and 0 from J, leaving 9 bases between them.

This CDR3 reads CASSFGLAVNTDTQYF. DNA for the CDR3: TGCGCCAGCAGCTTTGGACTAGCGGTAAACACAGATACGCAGTATTTT. The J gene is TRBJ2-3, the V gene TRBV5-1; TRBD2 matches at 10 bases. CDR1 SGHRS and CDR2 YFSETQ come from the germline V gene. J was trimmed by 2 bases and V by 2 bases; bases with no gene match: 5. The CDR3 is 16 residues long.